This T cell receptor beta chain originates from a study of technical replicates of blood from several donors. Using immunoSEQ multiplex PCR, the repertoire was profiled, and TCRdb retains in-frame clones only, with some absent. The sample has under 100,000 clones, about 95% seen once; the top ten hold roughly 0.3%. The CDR3 consists of 15 residues. Germline CDR1 reads MGHRA; CDR2 reads YSYEKL. The V gene lost 5 bases and the J gene lost 0 bases, with 13 bases spanning the gap. This chain connects TRBV4-1 to TRBJ1-2; D perhaps matches TRBD1 (6 bases). The clonotype comes from a human donor in good health. The specimen was T cells isolated from PBMCs. The CDR3 DNA reads as TGCGCCAGCAGCACTAGACAGGCTGCTAACTATGGCTACACCTTC. Protein sequence: CASSTRQAANYGYTF.